This record concerns one T cell receptor (beta chain) sequence. This entry comes from a study of T cell responses to AZD1222 COVID-19 vaccine. Clones were read by immunoSEQ multiplex PCR, and TCRdb kept only the in-frame ones, dropping some. Here the sample spans 150,000 to 200,000 clones, approximately 94% being singletons. Germline V CDR1 and CDR2: SSHAT, FNYEAQ (reference sequence). This CDR3 has 16 residues. Between the trimmed V and J ends, which lost 5 bases and 4 bases, there was a span of 21 bases. Sequenced here: peripheral blood, sampled on day 0 of AZD1222 vaccination. This sequence joins TRBV7-7 and TRBJ2-7; TRBD1 or TRBD2 may be the D gene (5 bases each). The receptor's source is an adult in good health. The CDR3 protein is CASSPGVGGGGYEQYF. CDR3 sequence (DNA): TGTGCCAGCAGCCCAGGTGTCGGCGGTGGGGGATACGAGCAGTACTTC.